Below are 5 T cell receptor beta chains sequenced from a single sample in a study of STAT5B mutations in CD4+ large granular lymphocyte leukemia. Sequenced by immunoSEQ multiplex PCR; TCRdb stores in-frame clones only, minus some. The data show tens of thousands of clones, approximately 69% seen once. The sequencing input was CD4+ T cells from blood buffy coats. Receptors were obtained from a human donor in good health.

This clone was counted a single time. The chain uses TRBV29-1 and TRBJ2-1; D not certain. The CDR3 has 13 amino acids. Trimming took off 8 bases at V and 4 bases at J, with 15 bases between the two ends. From germline, CDR1 is SQVTM and CDR2 ANQGSEA. The CDR3 DNA sequence: TGCAGCTCCCGGATGGCAGGATACAATGAGCAGTTCTTC. Translated: CSSRMAGYNEQFF.

Points on this clone: Other DNA variants within this sample encode the same CDR3. Written as DNA, the CDR3 is TGTGCCAGCAGTGAGGGACTAGCGGGTTACAATGAGCAGTTCTTC. Protein product: CASSEGLAGYNEQFF. The chain carries TRBV2 and TRBJ2-1; 12 nucleotides agree with TRBD2. CDR1 and CDR2 from the germline V gene are SNHLY and FYNNEI. CDR3 length: 15 amino acids. Trimming removed 3 bases from V and 4 bases from J; junction bases left unmatched: 1.

This clone was detected only a few times. This specimen includes other DNA sequences encoding the same CDR3. This sequence joins TRBV19 and TRBJ1-1; 8 nucleotides match TRBD1. V lost 6 bases to trimming and J lost 2 bases; unmatched junction nucleotides: 2. The CDR3 runs to 13 residues. CDR1 LNHDA and CDR2 SQIVND come from the germline V gene (reference sequence). In DNA form, the CDR3 reads TGTGCCAGTAGCGGACAGGGAAACACTGAAGCTTTCTTT. It yields the protein CASSGQGNTEAFF.

V gene TRBV9 combines with J gene TRBJ1-2, with 7 bases matching TRBD1. Germline-derived CDR1 and CDR2 are SGDLS and YYNGEE. This CDR3 is 14 amino acids long. J gave up 4 bases and V 4 bases, and 7 bases lay outside the gene matches. DNA for the CDR3: TGTGCCAGCAGCTACCGGGACAGCACCTATGGCTACACCTTC. This encodes CASSYRDSTYGYTF.

The chain uses TRBV5-1 and TRBJ1-6; maybe TRBD1 (6 bases). Germline loops: CDR1 SGHRS, CDR2 YFSETQ. The CDR3 runs to 16 residues. V dropped 3 bases and J dropped 7 bases, with 17 bases sitting between them. CDR3 in amino acids: CASSSSSGVGNSPLHF. For the CDR3, the DNA is TGCGCCAGCAGCTCCTCCTCAGGGGTTGGGAATTCACCCCTCCACTTT.